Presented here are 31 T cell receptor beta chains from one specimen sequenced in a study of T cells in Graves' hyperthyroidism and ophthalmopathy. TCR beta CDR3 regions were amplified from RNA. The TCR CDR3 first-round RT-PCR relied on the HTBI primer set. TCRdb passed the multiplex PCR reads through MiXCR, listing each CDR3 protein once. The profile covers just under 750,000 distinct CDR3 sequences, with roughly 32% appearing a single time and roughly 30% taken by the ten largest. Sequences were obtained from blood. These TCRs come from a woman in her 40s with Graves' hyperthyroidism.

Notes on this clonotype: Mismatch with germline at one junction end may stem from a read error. The CDR3 coding sequence is TGTGCTAGCAGACTCCAGACTGTTAACACTGAAGCTTTCTTT. Its protein product is CASRLQTVNTEAFF. The V gene is TRBV7-2, the J gene TRBJ1-1; D gene uncertain. The CDR3 is made up of 14 amino acids. The germline V gene has CDR1 SGHTA and CDR2 FQGNSA.

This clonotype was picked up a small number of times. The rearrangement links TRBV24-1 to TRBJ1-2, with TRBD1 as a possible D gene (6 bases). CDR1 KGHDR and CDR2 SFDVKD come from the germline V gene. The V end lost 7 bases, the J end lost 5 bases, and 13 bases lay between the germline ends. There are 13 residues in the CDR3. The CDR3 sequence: CATSAGVAYGYTF. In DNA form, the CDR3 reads TGTGCCACCAGCGCAGGGGTAGCGTATGGCTACACCTTC.

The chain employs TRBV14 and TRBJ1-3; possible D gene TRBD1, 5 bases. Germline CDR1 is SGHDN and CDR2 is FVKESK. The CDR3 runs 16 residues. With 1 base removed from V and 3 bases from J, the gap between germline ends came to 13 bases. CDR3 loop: CASSQGSGRLGNTIYF. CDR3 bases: TGTGCCAGCAGCCAAGGTTCAGGGCGGCTTGGAAACACCATATATTTT.

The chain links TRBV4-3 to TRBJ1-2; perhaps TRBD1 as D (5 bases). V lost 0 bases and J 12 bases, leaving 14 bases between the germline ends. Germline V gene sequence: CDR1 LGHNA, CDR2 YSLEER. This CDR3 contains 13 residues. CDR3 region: CASSQDLVRGDTF. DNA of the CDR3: TGCGCCAGCAGCCAAGATTTAGTAAGGGGTGACACCTTC.

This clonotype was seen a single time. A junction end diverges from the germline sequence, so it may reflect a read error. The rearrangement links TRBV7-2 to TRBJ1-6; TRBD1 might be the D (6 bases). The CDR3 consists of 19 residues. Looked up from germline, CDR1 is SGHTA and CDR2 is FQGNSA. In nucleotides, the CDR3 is TGCGCCAGCAGCCAAGATGCTTCGGGTTGGACAGCAATTAATTCACCCCTCCACTTT. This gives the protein CASSQDASGWTAINSPLHF.

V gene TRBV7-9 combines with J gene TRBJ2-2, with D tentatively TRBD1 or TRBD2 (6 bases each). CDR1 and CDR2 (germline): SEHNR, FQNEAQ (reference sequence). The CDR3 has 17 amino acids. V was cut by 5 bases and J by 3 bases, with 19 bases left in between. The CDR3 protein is CASSRPGAGSYTGELFF. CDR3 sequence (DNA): TGTGCCAGCAGCCGGCCGGGGGCGGGGAGCTACACCGGGGAGCTGTTTTTT.

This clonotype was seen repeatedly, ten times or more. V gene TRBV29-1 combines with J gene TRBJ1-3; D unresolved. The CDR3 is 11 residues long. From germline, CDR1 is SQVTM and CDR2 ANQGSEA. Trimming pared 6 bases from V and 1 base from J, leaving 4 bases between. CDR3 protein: CSVISGNTIYF. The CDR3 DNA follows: TGCAGCGTCATTTCTGGAAACACCATATATTTT. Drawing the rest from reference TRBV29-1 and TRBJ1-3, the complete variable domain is SAVISQKPSRDICQRGTSLTIQCQVDSQVTMMFWYRQQPGQSLTLIATANQGSEATYESGFVIDKFPISRPNLTFSTLTVSNMSPEDSSIYLCSVISGNTIYFGEGSWLTVV.

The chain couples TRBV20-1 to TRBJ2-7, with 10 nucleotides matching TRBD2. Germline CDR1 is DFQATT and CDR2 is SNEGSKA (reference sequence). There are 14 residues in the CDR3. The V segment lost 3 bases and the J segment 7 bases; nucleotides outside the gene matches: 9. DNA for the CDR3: TGCAGTGCTAGGTGGAGCGGGAGGGCCTGGGAGCAGTACTTC. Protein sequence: CSARWSGRAWEQYF.

The CDR3 protein is CASSVGGDVSYNSPLHF. In DNA, the CDR3 is TGTGCCAGCAGCGTAGGGGGGGATGTCTCCTATAATTCACCCCTCCACTTT. The chain is built from TRBV9 and TRBJ1-6; tentatively, D is TRBD1 (5 bases). CDR3 length: 17 residues. The V end lost 0 bases, the J end lost 0 bases, and 10 bases lay between the germline ends. In germline, CDR1 is SGDLS, CDR2 YYNGEE.

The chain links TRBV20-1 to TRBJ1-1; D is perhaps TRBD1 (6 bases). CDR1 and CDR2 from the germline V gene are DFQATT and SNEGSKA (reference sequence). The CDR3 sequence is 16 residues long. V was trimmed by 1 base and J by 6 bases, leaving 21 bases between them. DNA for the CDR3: TGCAGTGCTAGAGTGGGGGGGGGCTGGTCGGGCTCTGAAGCTTTCTTT. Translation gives CSARVGGGWSGSEAFF.

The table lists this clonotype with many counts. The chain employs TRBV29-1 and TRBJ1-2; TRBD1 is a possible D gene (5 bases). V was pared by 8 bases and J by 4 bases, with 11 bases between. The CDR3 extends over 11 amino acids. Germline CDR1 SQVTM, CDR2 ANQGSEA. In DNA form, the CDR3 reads TGCAGCACCGACAGAGGCTATGGCTACACCTTC. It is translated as CSTDRGYGYTF.

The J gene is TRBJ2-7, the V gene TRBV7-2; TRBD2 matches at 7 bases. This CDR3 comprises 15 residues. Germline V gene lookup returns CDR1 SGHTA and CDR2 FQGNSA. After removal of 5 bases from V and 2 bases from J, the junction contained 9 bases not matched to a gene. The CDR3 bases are TGTGCCAGCAGCCCCGGAGCGGGGCTCACCTACGAGCAGTACTTC. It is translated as CASSPGAGLTYEQYF.

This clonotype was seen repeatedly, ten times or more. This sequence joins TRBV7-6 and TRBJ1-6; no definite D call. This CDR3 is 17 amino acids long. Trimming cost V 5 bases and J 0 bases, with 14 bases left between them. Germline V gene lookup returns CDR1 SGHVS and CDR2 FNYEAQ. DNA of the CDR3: TGTGCCAGCAGCCCTAATCTGGGATTCTCCTATAATTCACCCCTCCACTTT. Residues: CASSPNLGFSYNSPLHF. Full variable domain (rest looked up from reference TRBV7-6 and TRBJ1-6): GAGVSQSPRYKVTKRGQDVALRCDPISGHVSLYWYRQALGQGPEFLTYFNYEAQQDKSGLPNDRFSAERPEGSISTLTIQRTEQRDSAMYRCASSPNLGFSYNSPLHFGNGTRLTVT.

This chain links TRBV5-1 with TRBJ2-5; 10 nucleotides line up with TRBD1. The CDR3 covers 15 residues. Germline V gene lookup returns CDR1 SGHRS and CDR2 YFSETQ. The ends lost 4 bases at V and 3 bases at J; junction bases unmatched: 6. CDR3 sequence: CASSSPGQGKETQYF. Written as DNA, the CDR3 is TGCGCCAGCAGCAGCCCGGGACAGGGGAAAGAGACCCAGTACTTC.

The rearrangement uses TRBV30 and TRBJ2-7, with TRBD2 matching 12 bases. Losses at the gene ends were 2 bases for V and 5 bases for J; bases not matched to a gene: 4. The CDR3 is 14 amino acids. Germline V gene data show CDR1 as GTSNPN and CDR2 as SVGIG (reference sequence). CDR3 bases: TGTGCCTGGAGTAGGACTAGCGGGAACCACGAGCAGTACTTC. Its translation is CAWSRTSGNHEQYF.

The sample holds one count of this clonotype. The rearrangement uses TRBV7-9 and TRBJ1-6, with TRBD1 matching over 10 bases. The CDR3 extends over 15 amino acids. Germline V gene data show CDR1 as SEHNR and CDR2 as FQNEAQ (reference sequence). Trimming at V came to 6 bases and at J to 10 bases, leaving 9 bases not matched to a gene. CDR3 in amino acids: CASSLIGQGESPLHF. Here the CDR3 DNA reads TGTGCCAGCAGTCTAATCGGACAGGGGGAATCACCCCTCCACTTT.

DNA for the CDR3: TGTGCCAGCAGATTACAGGGCCACAATCAGCCCCAGCATTTT. It specifies CASRLQGHNQPQHF. This chain uses TRBV6-5 with TRBJ1-5; TRBD1 might be the D (6 bases). Trimming stripped 6 bases from V and 3 bases from J, with 12 bases between. CDR1 is MNHEY and CDR2 is SVGAGI in the germline V gene. This CDR3 is built from 14 residues.

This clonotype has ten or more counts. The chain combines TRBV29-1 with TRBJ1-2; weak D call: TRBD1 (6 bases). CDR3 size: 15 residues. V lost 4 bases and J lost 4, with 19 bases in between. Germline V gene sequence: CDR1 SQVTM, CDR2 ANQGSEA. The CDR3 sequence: CSVVMDSGPGYGYTF. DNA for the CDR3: TGCAGCGTTGTCATGGACAGTGGGCCCGGCTATGGCTACACCTTC. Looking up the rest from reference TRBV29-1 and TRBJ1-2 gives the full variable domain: SAVISQKPSRDICQRGTSLTIQCQVDSQVTMMFWYRQQPGQSLTLIATANQGSEATYESGFVIDKFPISRPNLTFSTLTVSNMSPEDSSIYLCSVVMDSGPGYGYTFGSGTRLTVV.

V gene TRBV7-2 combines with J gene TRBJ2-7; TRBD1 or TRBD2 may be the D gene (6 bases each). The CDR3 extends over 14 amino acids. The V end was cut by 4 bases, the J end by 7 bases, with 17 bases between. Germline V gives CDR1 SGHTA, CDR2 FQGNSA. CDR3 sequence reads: CASSSDTGAGEQYF. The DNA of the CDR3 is TGTGCCAGCAGCTCGGACACGGGGGCGGGGGAGCAGTACTTC.

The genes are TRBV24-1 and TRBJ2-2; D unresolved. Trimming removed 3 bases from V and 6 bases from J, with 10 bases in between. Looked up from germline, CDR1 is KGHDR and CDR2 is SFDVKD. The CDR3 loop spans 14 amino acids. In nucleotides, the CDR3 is TGTGCCACCAGTGATGCGGACGTGGCCGGGGAGCTGTTTTTT. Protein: CATSDADVAGELFF.

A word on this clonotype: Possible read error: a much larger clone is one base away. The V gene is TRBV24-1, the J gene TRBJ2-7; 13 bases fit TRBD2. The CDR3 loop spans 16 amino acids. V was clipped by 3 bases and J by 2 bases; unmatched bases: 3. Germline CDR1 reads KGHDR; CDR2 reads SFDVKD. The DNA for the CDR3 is TGTGCCACCAGTGATCGGACTAGCGGGAGACCCTACGAGCAGTACTTC. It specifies CATSDRTSGRPYEQYF.

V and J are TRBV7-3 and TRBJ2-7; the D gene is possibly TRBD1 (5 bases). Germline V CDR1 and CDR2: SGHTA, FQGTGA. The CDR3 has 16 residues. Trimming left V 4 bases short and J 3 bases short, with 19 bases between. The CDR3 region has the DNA TGTGCCAGCAGCTGGGCGTCGAGTCAGGGTAACTACGAGCAGTACTTC. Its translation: CASSWASSQGNYEQYF.

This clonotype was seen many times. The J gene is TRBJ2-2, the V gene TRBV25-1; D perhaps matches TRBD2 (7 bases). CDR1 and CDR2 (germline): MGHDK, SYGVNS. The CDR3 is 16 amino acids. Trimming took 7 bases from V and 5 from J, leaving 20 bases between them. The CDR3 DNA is TGTGCCAGCACCTCGATGGGGGGGCGTGGGACCGGGGAGCTGTTTTTT. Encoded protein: CASTSMGGRGTGELFF.

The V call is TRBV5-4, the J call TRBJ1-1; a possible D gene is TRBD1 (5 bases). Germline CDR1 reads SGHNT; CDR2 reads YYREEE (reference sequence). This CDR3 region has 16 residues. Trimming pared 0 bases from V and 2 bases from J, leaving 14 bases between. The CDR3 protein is CASSLAAGTANTEAFF. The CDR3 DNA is TGTGCCAGCAGCTTGGCCGCCGGGACGGCCAACACTGAAGCTTTCTTT. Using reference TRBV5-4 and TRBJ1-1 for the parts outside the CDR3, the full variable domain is ETGVTQSPTHLIKTRGQQVTLRCSSQSGHNTVSWYQQALGQGPQFIFQYYREEENGRGNFPPRFSGLQFPNYSSELNVNALELDDSALYLCASSLAAGTANTEAFFGQGTRLTVV.

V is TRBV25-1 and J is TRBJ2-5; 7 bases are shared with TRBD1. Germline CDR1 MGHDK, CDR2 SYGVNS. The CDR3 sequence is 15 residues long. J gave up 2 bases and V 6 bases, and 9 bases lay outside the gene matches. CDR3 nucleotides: TGTGCCAGCAGCTCCCAGGGGGAATCGCAAGAGACCCAGTACTTC. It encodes CASSSQGESQETQYF.

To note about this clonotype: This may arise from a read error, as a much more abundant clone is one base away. Written as DNA, the CDR3 is TGTGCCAGCGCTCGTCCCGGCGGGAACAGCTCCTACGAGCAGTACTTC. It encodes CASARPGGNSSYEQYF. The V call is TRBV7-6, the J call TRBJ2-7; possible D gene TRBD2, 6 bases. The CDR3 length is 16 residues. Trimming removed 8 bases from V and 0 bases from J, with 20 bases in between. Germline V gene sequence: CDR1 SGHVS, CDR2 FNYEAQ.

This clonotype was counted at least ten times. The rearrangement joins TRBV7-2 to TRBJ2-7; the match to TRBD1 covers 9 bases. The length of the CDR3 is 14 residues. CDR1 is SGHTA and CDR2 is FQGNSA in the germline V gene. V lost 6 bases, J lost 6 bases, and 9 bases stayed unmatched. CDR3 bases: TGTGCCAGCAGTCAAACAGGGGGCGGGTCCGAGCAGTACTTC. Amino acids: CASSQTGGGSEQYF.

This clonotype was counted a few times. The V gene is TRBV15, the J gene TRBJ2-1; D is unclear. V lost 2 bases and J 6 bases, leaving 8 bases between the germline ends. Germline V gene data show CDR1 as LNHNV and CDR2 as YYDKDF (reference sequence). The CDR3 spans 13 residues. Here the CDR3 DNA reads TGTGCCACCAGCAGATTCGCTGGCAATGAGCAGTTCTTC. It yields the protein CATSRFAGNEQFF.

As DNA, the CDR3 is TGTGCCAGCAGCTCCTACAGGGGAAGGACTGAAGCTTTCTTT. It translates to CASSSYRGRTEAFF. This chain joins TRBV7-2 and TRBJ1-1; 7 bases match TRBD1. This CDR3 comprises 14 residues. The J segment lost 5 bases and the V segment lost 4 bases, leaving 7 bases of the junction unmatched. Germline-derived CDR1 and CDR2 are SGHTA and FQGNSA.

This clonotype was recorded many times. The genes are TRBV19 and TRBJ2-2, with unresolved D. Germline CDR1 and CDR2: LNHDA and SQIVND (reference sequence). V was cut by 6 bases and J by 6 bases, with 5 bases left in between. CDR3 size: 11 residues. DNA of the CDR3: TGTGCCAGTAGCACAGCCGGGGAGCTGTTTTTT. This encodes CASSTAGELFF.

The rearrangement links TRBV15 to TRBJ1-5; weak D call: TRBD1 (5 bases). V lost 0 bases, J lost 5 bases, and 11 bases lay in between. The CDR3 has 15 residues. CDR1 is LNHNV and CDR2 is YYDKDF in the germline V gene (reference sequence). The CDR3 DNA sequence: TGTGCCACCAGCAGAGATGTACAAGGGGATCAGCCCCAGCATTTT. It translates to CATSRDVQGDQPQHF.